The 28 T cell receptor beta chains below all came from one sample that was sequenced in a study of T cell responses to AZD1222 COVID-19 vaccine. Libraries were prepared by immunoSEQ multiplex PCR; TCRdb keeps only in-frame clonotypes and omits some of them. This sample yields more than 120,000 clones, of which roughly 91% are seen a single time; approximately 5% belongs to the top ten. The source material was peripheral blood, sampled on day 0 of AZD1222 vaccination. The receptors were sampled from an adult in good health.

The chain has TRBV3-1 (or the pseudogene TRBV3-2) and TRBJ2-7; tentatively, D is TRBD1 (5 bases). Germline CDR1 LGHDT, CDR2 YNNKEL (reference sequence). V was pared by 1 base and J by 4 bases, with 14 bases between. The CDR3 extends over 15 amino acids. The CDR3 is CASSQVDSPLYEQYF. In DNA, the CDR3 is TGTGCCAGCAGCCAAGTTGACAGTCCCCTATACGAGCAGTACTTC.

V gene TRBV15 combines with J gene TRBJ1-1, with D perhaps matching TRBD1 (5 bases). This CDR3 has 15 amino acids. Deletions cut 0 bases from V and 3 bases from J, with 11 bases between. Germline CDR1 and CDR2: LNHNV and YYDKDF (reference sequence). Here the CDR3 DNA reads TGTGCCACCAGCAGAGATCATGCGGGGGACACTGAAGCTTTCTTT. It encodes CATSRDHAGDTEAFF.

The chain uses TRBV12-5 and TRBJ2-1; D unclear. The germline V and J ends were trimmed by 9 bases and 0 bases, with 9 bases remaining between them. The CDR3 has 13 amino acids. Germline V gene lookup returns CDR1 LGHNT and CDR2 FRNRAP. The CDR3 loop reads CASRRASYNEQFF. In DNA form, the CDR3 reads TGTGCTAGCCGACGGGCCTCCTACAATGAGCAGTTCTTC.

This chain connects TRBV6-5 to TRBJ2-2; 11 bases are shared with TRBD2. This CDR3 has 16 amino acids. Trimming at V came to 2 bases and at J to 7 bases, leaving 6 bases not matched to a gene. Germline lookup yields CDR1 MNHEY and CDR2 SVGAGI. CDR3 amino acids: CASSYRSGGVGGELFF. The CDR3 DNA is TGTGCCAGCAGTTACCGTAGCGGGGGGGTTGGCGGGGAGCTGTTTTTT.

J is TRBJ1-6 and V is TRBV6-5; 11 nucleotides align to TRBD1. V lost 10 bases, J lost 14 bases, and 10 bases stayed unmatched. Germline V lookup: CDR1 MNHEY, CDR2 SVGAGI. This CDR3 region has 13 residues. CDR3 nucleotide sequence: TGTGCCACCTGGGACAGGGGGAAAGAGGCCCTCCACTTT. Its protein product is CATWDRGKEALHF.

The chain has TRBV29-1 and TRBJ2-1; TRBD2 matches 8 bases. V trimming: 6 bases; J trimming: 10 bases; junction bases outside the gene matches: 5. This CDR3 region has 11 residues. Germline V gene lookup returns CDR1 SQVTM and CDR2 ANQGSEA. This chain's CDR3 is CSVSTSAEQFF. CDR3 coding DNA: TGCAGCGTCTCGACTAGCGCCGAGCAGTTCTTC.

CDR3 in DNA: TGTGCCAGCAGTCCCACGGGGGTGCTTAATGAAAAACTGTTTTTT. This gives the protein CASSPTGVLNEKLFF. The chain couples TRBV9 to TRBJ1-4, with D possibly matching TRBD1 (5 bases). The length of the CDR3 is 15 residues. In germline, CDR1 is SGDLS, CDR2 YYNGEE. V lost 5 bases and J 4 bases, leaving 15 bases between the germline ends. Based on the CDR3 plus reference TRBV9 and TRBJ1-4, the full variable domain is DSGVTQTPKHLITATGQRVTLRCSPRSGDLSVYWYQQSLDQGLQFLIQYYNGEERAKGNILERFSAQQFPDLHSELNLSSLELGDSALYFCASSPTGVLNEKLFFGSGTQLSVL.

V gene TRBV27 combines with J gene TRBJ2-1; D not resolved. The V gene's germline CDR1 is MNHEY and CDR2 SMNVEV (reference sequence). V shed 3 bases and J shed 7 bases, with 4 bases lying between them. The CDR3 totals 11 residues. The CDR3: CASSFRNEQFF. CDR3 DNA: TGTGCCAGCAGTTTTAGAAATGAGCAGTTCTTC.

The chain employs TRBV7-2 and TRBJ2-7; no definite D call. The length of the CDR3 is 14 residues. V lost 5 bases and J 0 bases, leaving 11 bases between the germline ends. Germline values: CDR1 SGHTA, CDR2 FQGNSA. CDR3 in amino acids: CASSPPTTSYEQYF. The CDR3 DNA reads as TGTGCCAGCAGCCCCCCGACAACCTCCTACGAGCAGTACTTC.

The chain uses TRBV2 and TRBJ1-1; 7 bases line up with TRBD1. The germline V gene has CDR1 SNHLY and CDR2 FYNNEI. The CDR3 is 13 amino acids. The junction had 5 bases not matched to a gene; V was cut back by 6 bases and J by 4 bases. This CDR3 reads CASSSGGATEAFF. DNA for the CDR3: TGTGCCAGCAGCTCAGGGGGGGCCACTGAAGCTTTCTTT.

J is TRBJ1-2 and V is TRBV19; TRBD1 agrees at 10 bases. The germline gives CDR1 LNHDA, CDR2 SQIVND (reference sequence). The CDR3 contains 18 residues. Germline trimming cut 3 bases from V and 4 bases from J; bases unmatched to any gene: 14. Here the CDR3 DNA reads TGTGCCAGTAGTATTAGCGTTCGACAGGGGGCGTCCACCTATGGCTACACCTTC. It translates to CASSISVRQGASTYGYTF.

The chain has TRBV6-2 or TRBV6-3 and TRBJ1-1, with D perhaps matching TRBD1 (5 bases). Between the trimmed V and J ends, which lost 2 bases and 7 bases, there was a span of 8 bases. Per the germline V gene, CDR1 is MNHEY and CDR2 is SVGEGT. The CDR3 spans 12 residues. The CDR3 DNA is TGTGCCAGCAGTTACGGGGGGAATGAAGCTTTCTTT. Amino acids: CASSYGGNEAFF.

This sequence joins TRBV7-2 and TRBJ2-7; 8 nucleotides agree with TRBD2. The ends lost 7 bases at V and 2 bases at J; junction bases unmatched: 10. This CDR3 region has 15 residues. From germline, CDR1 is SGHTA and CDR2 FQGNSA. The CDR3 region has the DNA TGTGCCAGCAACTCGGTTAGCGGGAATACCTACGAGCAGTACTTC. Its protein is CASNSVSGNTYEQYF.

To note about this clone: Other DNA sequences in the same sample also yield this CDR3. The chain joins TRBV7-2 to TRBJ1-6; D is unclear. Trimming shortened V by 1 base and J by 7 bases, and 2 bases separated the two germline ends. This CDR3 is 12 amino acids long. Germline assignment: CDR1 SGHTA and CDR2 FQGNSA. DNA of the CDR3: TGTGCCAGCAGCTTAGGAAATTCACCCCTCCACTTT. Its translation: CASSLGNSPLHF.

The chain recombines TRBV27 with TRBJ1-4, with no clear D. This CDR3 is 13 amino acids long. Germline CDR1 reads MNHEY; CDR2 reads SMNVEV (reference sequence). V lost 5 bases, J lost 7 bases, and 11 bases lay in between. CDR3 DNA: TGTGCCAGCAGTAATATGCGTGGTGAAAAACTGTTTTTT. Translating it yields CASSNMRGEKLFF.

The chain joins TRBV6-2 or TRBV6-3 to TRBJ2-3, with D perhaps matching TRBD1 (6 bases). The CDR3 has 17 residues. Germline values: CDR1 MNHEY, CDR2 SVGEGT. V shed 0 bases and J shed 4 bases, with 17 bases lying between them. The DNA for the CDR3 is TGTGCCAGCAGTTACTCAGGGACAAGGCGCCCCGCAGATACGCAGTATTTT. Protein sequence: CASSYSGTRRPADTQYF.

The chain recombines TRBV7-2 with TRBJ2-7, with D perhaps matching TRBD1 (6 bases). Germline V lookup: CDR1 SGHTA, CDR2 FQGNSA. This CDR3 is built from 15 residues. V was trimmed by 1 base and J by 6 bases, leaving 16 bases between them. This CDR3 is CASSLGFTGRGEQYF. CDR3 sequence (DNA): TGTGCCAGCAGCTTAGGTTTCACAGGGCGAGGCGAGCAGTACTTC.

CDR3 sequence reads: CASSQDVGFASGGPDTDTQYF. The CDR3 DNA sequence: TGCGCCAGCAGCCAAGATGTTGGCTTCGCAAGCGGGGGGCCGGATACAGATACGCAGTATTTT. The chain joins TRBV4-1 to TRBJ2-3; 9 bases are a match to TRBD2. Germline CDR1 reads MGHRA; CDR2 reads YSYEKL. With V trimmed by 0 bases and J by 3 bases, 19 bases remained unmatched. This CDR3 is 21 amino acids long.

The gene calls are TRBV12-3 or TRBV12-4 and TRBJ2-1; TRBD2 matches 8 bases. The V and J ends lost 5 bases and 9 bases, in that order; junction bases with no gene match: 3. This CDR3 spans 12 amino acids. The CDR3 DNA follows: TGTGCCAGCAGTAGGACTAGCAGTGAGCAGTTCTTC. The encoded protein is CASSRTSSEQFF.

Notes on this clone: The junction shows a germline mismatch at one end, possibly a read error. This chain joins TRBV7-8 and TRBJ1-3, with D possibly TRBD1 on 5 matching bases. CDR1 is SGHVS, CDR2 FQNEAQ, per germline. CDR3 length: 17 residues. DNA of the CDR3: TGTGCCAGCAGCTACGCTAGCGATCCCAGGGCTGGAAACAGCATATATTTT. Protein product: CASSYASDPRAGNSIYF.

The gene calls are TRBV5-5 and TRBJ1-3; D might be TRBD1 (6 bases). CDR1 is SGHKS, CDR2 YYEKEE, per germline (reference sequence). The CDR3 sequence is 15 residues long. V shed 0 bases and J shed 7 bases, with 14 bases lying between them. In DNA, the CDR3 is TGTGCCAGCAGCTTGGCGGGGGGGCCTAGGAACACCATATATTTT. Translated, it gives CASSLAGGPRNTIYF.

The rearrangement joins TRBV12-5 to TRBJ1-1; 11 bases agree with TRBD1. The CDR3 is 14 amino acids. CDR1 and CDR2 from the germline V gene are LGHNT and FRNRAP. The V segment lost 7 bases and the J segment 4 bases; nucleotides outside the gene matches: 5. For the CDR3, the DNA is TGTGCTAGTGCCTTGGGACAGGGGGGCACTGAAGCTTTCTTT. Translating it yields CASALGQGGTEAFF.

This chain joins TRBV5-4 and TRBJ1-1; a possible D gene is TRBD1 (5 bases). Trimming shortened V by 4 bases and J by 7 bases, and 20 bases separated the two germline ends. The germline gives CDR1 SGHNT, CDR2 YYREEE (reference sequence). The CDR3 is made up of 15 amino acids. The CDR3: CASSRGFRDSSEAFF. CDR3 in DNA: TGTGCCAGCAGCCGAGGGTTCCGGGACTCAAGTGAAGCTTTCTTT.

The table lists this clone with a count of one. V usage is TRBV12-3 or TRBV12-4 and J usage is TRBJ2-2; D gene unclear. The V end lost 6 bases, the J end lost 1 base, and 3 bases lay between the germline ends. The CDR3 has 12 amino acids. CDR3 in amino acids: CASRWNTGELFF. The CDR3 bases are TGTGCCAGCAGGTGGAACACCGGGGAGCTGTTTTTT.

CDR3 in DNA: TGTGCCTGGACCCCCCCCCGCAGGGACTACGAGCAGTACTTC. Amino acid sequence: CAWTPPRRDYEQYF. The gene calls are TRBV30 and TRBJ2-7, with TRBD1 as a possible D gene (5 bases). V gave up 4 bases and J gave up 3 bases, with 16 bases separating them. Looked up from germline, CDR1 is GTSNPN and CDR2 is SVGIG (reference sequence). The CDR3 is made up of 14 amino acids. Based on the CDR3 plus reference TRBV30 and TRBJ2-7, the full variable domain is SQTIHQWPATLVQPVGSPLSLECTVEGTSNPNLYWYRQAAGRGLQLLFYSVGIGQISSEVPQNLSASRPQDRQFILSSKKLLLSDSGFYLCAWTPPRRDYEQYFGPGTRLTVT.

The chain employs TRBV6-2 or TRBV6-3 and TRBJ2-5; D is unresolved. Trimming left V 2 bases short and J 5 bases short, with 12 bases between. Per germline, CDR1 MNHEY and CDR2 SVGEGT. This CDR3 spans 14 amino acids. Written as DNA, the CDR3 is TGTGCCAGCAGTTACCTCTCCTCCGGGGAGACCCAGTACTTC. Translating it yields CASSYLSSGETQYF.

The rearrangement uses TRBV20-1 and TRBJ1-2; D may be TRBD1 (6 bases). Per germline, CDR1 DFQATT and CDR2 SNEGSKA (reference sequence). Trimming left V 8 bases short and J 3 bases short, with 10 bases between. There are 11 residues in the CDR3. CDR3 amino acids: CSSAGDYGYTF. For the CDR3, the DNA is TGCAGTTCGGCAGGGGACTATGGCTACACCTTC.

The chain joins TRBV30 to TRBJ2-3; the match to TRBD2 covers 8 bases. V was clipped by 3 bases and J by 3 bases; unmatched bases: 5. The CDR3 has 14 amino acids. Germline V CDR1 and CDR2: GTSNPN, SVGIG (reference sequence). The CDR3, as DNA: TGTGCCTGGAGGACACTAGCGGAAACAGATACGCAGTATTTT. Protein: CAWRTLAETDTQYF.